Listed here are 22 T cell receptor beta chains from one sample, sequenced in a study of T cells after posttransplantation cyclophosphamide. Sequenced by immunoSEQ multiplex PCR; TCRdb stores in-frame clones only, minus some. This sample has about 40,000 clones, each found more than once. Sequencing was carried out using PBMCs. These receptors were taken from a woman between 45 and 65 years old in good health and a related stem cell transplant donor.

This clone was recorded many times. The chain couples TRBV7-9 to TRBJ1-4; 8 bases are a match to TRBD1. The J segment lost 2 bases and the V segment lost 5 bases, leaving 7 bases of the junction unmatched. Germline assignment: CDR1 SEHNR and CDR2 FQNEAQ (reference sequence). The CDR3 spans 16 residues. CDR3 in DNA: TGTGCCAGCAGCACAGGACAGGGAGTCACTAATGAAAAACTGTTTTTT. Its translation: CASSTGQGVTNEKLFF.

In this sample, this clone turned up many times. The rearrangement links TRBV7-9 to TRBJ2-5, with D possibly TRBD2 on 5 matching bases. CDR1 is SEHNR and CDR2 is FQNEAQ in the germline V gene (reference sequence). Trimming removed 5 bases at V and 5 bases at J, with 9 bases between. This CDR3 has 12 amino acids. The CDR3 DNA reads as TGTGCCAGCAGCCGGGGTCTTGAGACCCAGTACTTC. It is translated as CASSRGLETQYF.

Ten or more counts support this clone. V gene TRBV5-4 combines with J gene TRBJ2-3; 8 bases line up with TRBD2. The germline V gene has CDR1 SGHNT and CDR2 YYREEE (reference sequence). J lost 1 base, V lost 1 base, and 5 bases had no gene match. The CDR3 is 16 amino acids. The CDR3 DNA reads TGTGCCAGCAGCTTGTGGGGGCGGGGGGGCACAGATACGCAGTATTTT. Protein product: CASSLWGRGGTDTQYF.

This clone was detected many times. The chain joins TRBV5-1 to TRBJ2-3; a weak D match, TRBD2 (5 bases). The CDR3 loop spans 14 amino acids. Germline-derived CDR1 and CDR2 are SGHRS and YFSETQ. V was cut by 0 bases and J by 3 bases, with 8 bases left in between. CDR3 in DNA: TGCGCCAGCAGCTTGGGAAGGGAGACAGATACGCAGTATTTT. Translating gives CASSLGRETDTQYF. The full variable domain, completed using reference TRBV5-1 and TRBJ2-3, is KAGVTQTPRYLIKTRGQQVTLSCSPISGHRSVSWYQQTPGQGLQFLFEYFSETQRNKGNFPGRFSGRQFSNSRSEMNVSTLELGDSALYLCASSLGRETDTQYFGPGTRLTVL.

This clone was recorded at least ten times. The DNA for the CDR3 is TGTGCCAGCAGTCACACGCACGATTCGCCCCAGCATTTT. This translates into CASSHTHDSPQHF. The V call is TRBV6-6, the J call TRBJ1-5; D is ambiguous. CDR1 MNHNY and CDR2 SVGAGI come from the germline V gene (reference sequence). V shed 5 bases and J shed 9 bases, with 14 bases lying between them. This CDR3 region has 13 residues.

In this sample, this clone turned up many times. The chain joins TRBV9 to TRBJ2-1, with 7 bases aligning to TRBD2. V gave up 4 bases and J gave up 8 bases; unmatched junction bases: 3. Per the germline V gene, CDR1 is SGDLS and CDR2 is YYNGEE. This CDR3 is 12 amino acids long. The chain's CDR3 is CASSRTSYEQFF. The CDR3, as DNA: TGTGCCAGCAGCCGGACTAGTTATGAGCAGTTCTTC.

Ten or more counts support this clone. The V and J genes are TRBV7-2 and TRBJ2-5, with 10 bases aligning to TRBD1. The V gene's germline CDR1 is SGHTA and CDR2 FQGNSA. The V and J ends lost 3 bases and 5 bases, in that order; junction bases with no gene match: 3. The CDR3 is 14 residues long. The CDR3 loop reads CASSLTGGYETQYF. CDR3 DNA: TGTGCCAGCAGCTTGACAGGGGGCTATGAGACCCAGTACTTC. Full variable domain (missing parts from reference TRBV7-2 and TRBJ2-5): GAGVSQSPSNKVTEKGKDVELRCDPISGHTALYWYRQSLGQGLEFLIYFQGNSAPDKSGLPSDRFSAERTGGSVSTLTIQRTQQEDSAVYLCASSLTGGYETQYFGPGTRLLVL.

The table lists this clone with many counts. V usage is TRBV27 and J usage is TRBJ2-7; 8 bases map to TRBD2. Unmatched junction bases numbered 10, after V lost 2 bases and J lost 1 base. Per germline, CDR1 MNHEY and CDR2 SMNVEV (reference sequence). CDR3 length: 17 amino acids. CDR3 in amino acids: CASSLKGYGGESYEQYF. In nucleotides, the CDR3 is TGTGCCAGCAGTTTAAAGGGTTACGGGGGGGAATCCTACGAGCAGTACTTC.

This clone was recorded at least ten times. The chain is built from TRBV9 and TRBJ2-1; the match to TRBD2 covers 12 bases. The CDR3 has 18 amino acids. Per germline, CDR1 SGDLS and CDR2 YYNGEE. Germline trimming cut 0 bases from V and 9 bases from J; bases unmatched to any gene: 13. This CDR3 reads CASSVGLAGALVPPEQFF. CDR3 bases: TGTGCCAGCAGCGTAGGACTAGCGGGGGCCCTCGTCCCACCTGAGCAGTTCTTC.

This clone has a count of ten or more. The chain joins TRBV2 to TRBJ1-2; TRBD1 might be the D (6 bases). This CDR3 has 15 residues. From germline, CDR1 is SNHLY and CDR2 FYNNEI. V was cut by 6 bases and J by 5 bases, with 19 bases left in between. Written as DNA, the CDR3 is TGTGCCAGCAGCCGCCCAGGGGCGGGTGGGTATGGCTACACCTTC. Its protein product is CASSRPGAGGYGYTF.

This clone has a handful of counts. This clone may be a read error of a much larger clone one base away. This chain joins TRBV28 and TRBJ1-1; D unclear. The CDR3 is made up of 15 amino acids. CDR1 MDHEN and CDR2 SYDVKM come from the germline V gene. CDR3 residues: CASSTPRRRVTEVFF. Written as DNA, the CDR3 is TGTGCCAGCAGCACCCCGAGGAGGAGGGTGACTGAAGTTTTCTTT.

This clone was detected many times. The rearrangement uses TRBV5-6 and TRBJ1-3, with 8 bases that match TRBD1. The CDR3 runs 17 residues. Germline V gene data show CDR1 as SGHDT and CDR2 as YYEEEE. The V and J ends lost 3 bases and 0 bases, in that order; junction bases with no gene match: 8. CDR3 bases: TGTGCCAGCAGCTCCCCCCGGGACAGGATCTCTGGAAACACCATATATTTT. This gives the protein CASSSPRDRISGNTIYF.

This clone was detected many times. V and J are TRBV10-3 and TRBJ2-5; 9 bases fit TRBD1. Gene TRBJ2-7 matches the end of the DNA better, so the J call may be wrong. Germline V gene sequence: CDR1 ENHRY, CDR2 SYGVKD. This CDR3 is 15 amino acids long. CDR3 nucleotide sequence: TGTGCCAGCACCGGGACAGGGCTCTTTTCCTACGAGCAGTACTTC. The encoded protein is CASTGTGLFSYEQYF.

Ten or more counts support this clone. The chain recombines TRBV28 with TRBJ2-2; TRBD2 might be the D (5 bases). V dropped 7 bases and J dropped 5 bases, with 14 bases sitting between them. The CDR3 length is 14 residues. CDR1 is MDHEN and CDR2 is SYDVKM in the germline V gene. The CDR3 loop reads CASTFYSGTGELFF. In DNA form, the CDR3 reads TGTGCCAGCACCTTTTATTCGGGAACCGGGGAGCTGTTTTTT.

This clone was detected ten times or more. The chain has TRBV4-1 and TRBJ2-7, with D possibly TRBD1 on 6 matching bases. V lost 4 bases and J 6 bases, leaving 13 bases between the germline ends. CDR1 is MGHRA and CDR2 is YSYEKL in the germline V gene. This CDR3 region has 13 residues. The CDR3 nucleotides are TGCGCCAGCAGCCTGGGACAAGCGGTCGAGCAGTACTTC. Protein product: CASSLGQAVEQYF.

This clone was detected a few times. The CDR3 coding sequence is TGTGCCAGCAGCGTAGACCCGGGATCCTACGAGCAGTACTTC. It translates to CASSVDPGSYEQYF. The J gene is TRBJ2-5, the V gene TRBV9, with D possibly TRBD2 on 5 matching bases. The DNA end lines up better with TRBJ2-7; the J call may be wrong. The germline V gene encodes CDR1 SGDLS and CDR2 YYNGEE. The CDR3 is 14 residues long.

This clone was counted at least ten times. V is TRBV18 and J is TRBJ2-6; D is uncertain. This CDR3 contains 13 residues. Germline V gives CDR1 KGHSH, CDR2 LQKENI. Trimming removed 3 bases at V and 2 bases at J, with 2 bases between. Here the CDR3 DNA reads TGTGCCAGCTCACCCGCTGGGGCCAACGTCCTGACTTTC. This sequence encodes CASSPAGANVLTF.

This clone was seen at least ten times. The chain is built from TRBV4-1 and TRBJ1-6; D not certain. The CDR3 extends over 16 amino acids. V was cut by 4 bases and J by 7 bases, with 17 bases left in between. Germline V CDR1 and CDR2: MGHRA, YSYEKL. The CDR3 spells CASSLKAGPMNSPLHF. Here the CDR3 DNA reads TGCGCCAGCAGCCTTAAGGCGGGCCCGATGAATTCACCCCTCCACTTT.

There are many counts of this clone. CDR3 sequence reads: CASSQALQGTNYGYTF. In DNA form, the CDR3 reads TGCGCCAGCAGCCAGGCTCTACAGGGAACTAACTATGGCTACACCTTC. The rearrangement joins TRBV4-1 to TRBJ1-2; possible D gene TRBD1, 6 bases. The CDR3 totals 16 residues. Germline V CDR1 and CDR2: MGHRA, YSYEKL. V was shortened by 3 bases and J by 0 bases, with 14 bases between the two germline ends.

This clone was seen many times. CDR3 amino acids: CASSLDTGGSTGELFF. CDR3 bases: TGCGCCAGCAGCTTGGACACGGGGGGTAGCACCGGGGAGCTGTTTTTT. V usage is TRBV5-1 and J usage is TRBJ2-2; 7 bases line up with TRBD2. Germline values: CDR1 SGHRS, CDR2 YFSETQ. J lost 4 bases, V lost 0 bases, and 6 bases had no gene match. This CDR3 is 16 amino acids long.

The sample holds a few counts of this clone. The chain uses TRBV29-1 and TRBJ1-2; D remains unclear. This CDR3 comprises 15 residues. Germline V gene lookup returns CDR1 SQVTM and CDR2 ANQGSEA. Trimming pared 0 bases from V and 4 bases from J, leaving 15 bases between. The CDR3 DNA is TGCAGCGTTGAAGATCGAATGGTCACGGGCTATGGCTACACCTTC. It is translated as CSVEDRMVTGYGYTF.

This clone was observed many times. The chain couples TRBV23-1 to TRBJ1-1, with 8 bases matching TRBD1. TRBV23-1 is reported as an ORF; its role is uncertain. V shed 1 base, J shed 4 bases, and the junction held 2 bases outside the gene matches. The CDR3 has 14 amino acids. The CDR3: CASSQYRGGTEAFF. CDR3 DNA sequence: TGCGCCAGCAGTCAATACAGGGGGGGCACTGAAGCTTTCTTT.